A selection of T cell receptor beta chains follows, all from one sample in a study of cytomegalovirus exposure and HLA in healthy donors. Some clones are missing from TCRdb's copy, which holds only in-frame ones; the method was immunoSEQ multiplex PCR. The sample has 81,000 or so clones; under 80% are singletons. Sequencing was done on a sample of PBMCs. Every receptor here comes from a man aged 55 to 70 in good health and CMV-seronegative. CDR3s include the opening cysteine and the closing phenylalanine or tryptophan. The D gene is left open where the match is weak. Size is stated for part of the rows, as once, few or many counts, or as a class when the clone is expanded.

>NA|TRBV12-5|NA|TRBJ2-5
CASGSPGAQYF
TGTGCTAGTGGTTCCCCGGGGGCCCAGTACTTC
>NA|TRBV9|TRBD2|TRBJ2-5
CASSLSGGARETQYF
TGTGCCAGCAGCCTTAGCGGGGGGGCCCGGGAGACCCAGTACTTC
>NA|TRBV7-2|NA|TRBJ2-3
CASSSGLSTDTQYF
TGTGCCAGCAGCTCGGGACTTAGCACAGATACGCAGTATTTT
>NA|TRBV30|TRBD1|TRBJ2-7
CAFGTGAYEQYF
TGTGCCTTTGGGACAGGGGCTTACGAGCAGTACTTC
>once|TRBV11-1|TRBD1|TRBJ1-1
CASSSDRTNTEAFF
TGTGCCAGCAGCTCGGACAGGACGAACACTGAAGCTTTCTTT
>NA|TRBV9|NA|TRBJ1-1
CASSVGVAATNTEAFF
TGTGCCAGCAGCGTAGGCGTTGCGGCTACGAACACTGAAGCTTTCTTT
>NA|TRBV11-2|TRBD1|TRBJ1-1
CASSPEQGRTEAFF
TGTGCCAGCAGCCCCGAACAGGGGCGGACTGAAGCTTTCTTT
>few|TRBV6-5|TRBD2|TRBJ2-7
CASETSGGLEQYF
TGTGCCAGCGAAACTAGCGGGGGACTCGAGCAGTACTTC
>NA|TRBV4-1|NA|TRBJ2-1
CASRRGSRSYNEQFF
TGCGCCAGCAGACGCGGAAGCAGATCCTACAATGAGCAGTTCTTC
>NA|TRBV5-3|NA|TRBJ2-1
CARSTHRDRGFNEQFF
TGTGCCAGAAGCACCCACAGGGATCGGGGTTTCAATGAGCAGTTCTTC
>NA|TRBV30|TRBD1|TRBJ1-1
CAWTRRQGAFF
TGTGCCTGGACTAGGAGACAGGGAGCTTTCTTT
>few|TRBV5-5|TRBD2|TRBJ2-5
CASSPRMLGGGNQETQYF
TGTGCCAGCAGCCCCCGAATGTTGGGCGGGGGGAACCAAGAGACCCAGTACTTC
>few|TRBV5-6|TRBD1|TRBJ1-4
CASSQRTGKGKLFF
TGTGCCAGCAGCCAGAGGACAGGGAAGGGAAAACTGTTTTTT
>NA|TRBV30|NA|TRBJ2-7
CAWSGGWQASSYEQYF
TGTGCCTGGAGTGGGGGCTGGCAGGCTAGCTCCTACGAGCAGTACTTC
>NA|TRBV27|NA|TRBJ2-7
CASSSRVFYEQYF
TGTGCCAGCAGTTCGAGGGTTTTCTACGAGCAGTACTTC
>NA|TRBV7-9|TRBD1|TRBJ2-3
CASSSGTGALTDTQYF
TGTGCCAGCAGCTCGGGGACAGGGGCCCTGACAGATACGCAGTATTTT
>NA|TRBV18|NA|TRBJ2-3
CASSPGDRFTDTQYF
TGTGCCAGCTCACCTGGAGACCGCTTCACAGATACGCAGTATTTT
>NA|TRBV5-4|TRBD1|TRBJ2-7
CASSWPGQDPEQYF
TGTGCCAGCAGCTGGCCGGGACAGGACCCCGAGCAGTACTTC
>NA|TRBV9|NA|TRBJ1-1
CASSATGLEAFF
TGTGCCAGCAGCGCCACAGGGCTGGAGGCTTTCTTT
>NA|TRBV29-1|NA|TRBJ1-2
CSANEGQGSRGYTF
TGCAGCGCCAACGAGGGGCAGGGGAGTCGTGGCTACACCTTC
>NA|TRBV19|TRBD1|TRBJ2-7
CASSSLDRGSYEQYF
TGTGCCAGTAGTTCGTTGGACAGGGGGTCCTACGAGCAGTACTTC
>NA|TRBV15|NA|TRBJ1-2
CATSRGAGGYTF
TGTGCCACCAGCAGAGGAGCGGGAGGCTACACCTTC
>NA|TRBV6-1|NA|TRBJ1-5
CASSSVGGVEPQHF
TGTGCCAGCAGCTCCGTCGGGGGAGTGGAGCCCCAGCATTTT
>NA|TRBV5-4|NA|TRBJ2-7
CASSPPRGTHEQYF
TGTGCCAGCAGCCCCCCCCGGGGGACCCACGAGCAGTACTTC
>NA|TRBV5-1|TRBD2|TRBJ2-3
CASSLGAGDLPTQYF
TGCGCCAGCAGCTTGGGGGCGGGGGATCTTCCTACGCAGTATTTT
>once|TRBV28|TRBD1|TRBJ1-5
CASSGTGGGGNQPQHF
TGTGCCAGCAGCGGGACAGGCGGGGGTGGCAATCAGCCCCAGCATTTT
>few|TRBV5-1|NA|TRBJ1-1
CASSRESEGEAFF
TGCGCCAGCAGCAGGGAGAGCGAAGGTGAAGCTTTCTTT
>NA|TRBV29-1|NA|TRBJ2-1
CSVGVGGPVNEQFF
TGCAGCGTGGGCGTCGGGGGGCCGGTCAATGAGCAGTTCTTC
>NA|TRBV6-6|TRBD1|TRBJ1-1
CASGTGNTEAFF
TGTGCCAGCGGGACAGGTAACACTGAAGCTTTCTTT
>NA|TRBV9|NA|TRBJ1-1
CASTPTGTTEAFF
TGTGCCAGCACCCCCACAGGAACCACTGAAGCTTTCTTT
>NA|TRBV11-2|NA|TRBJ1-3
CASSSTGAHTIYF
TGTGCCAGCAGCTCGACGGGAGCCCACACCATATATTTT
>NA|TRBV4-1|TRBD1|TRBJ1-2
CASSPRQGADYGYTF
TGCGCCAGCAGCCCCCGACAGGGGGCGGATTATGGCTACACCTTC
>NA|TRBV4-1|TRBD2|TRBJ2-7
CASSQGIAGANYEQYF
TGCGCCAGCAGCCAAGGGATAGCGGGGGCGAACTACGAGCAGTACTTC
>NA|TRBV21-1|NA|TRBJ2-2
CASSKATRNTGELFF
TGTGCCAGCAGCAAAGCGACTCGAAACACCGGGGAGCTGTTTTTT
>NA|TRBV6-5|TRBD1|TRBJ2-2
CASSLTGTGYTGELFF
TGTGCCAGCAGTTTGACCGGGACAGGATACACCGGGGAGCTGTTTTTT
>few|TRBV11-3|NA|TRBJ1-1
CASSLEPGTEAFF
TGTGCCAGCAGCTTAGAACCGGGCACTGAAGCTTTCTTT
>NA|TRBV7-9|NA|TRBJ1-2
CASSLRGTENNYGYTF
TGTGCCAGCAGCTTAAGGGGGACGGAAAATAACTATGGCTACACCTTC
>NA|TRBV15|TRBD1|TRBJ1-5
CATSSTDRVSNQPQHF
TGTGCCACCAGCAGTACGGACAGGGTGAGCAATCAGCCCCAGCATTTT
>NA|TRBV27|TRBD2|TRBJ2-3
CASSSAGGPFGAQYF
TGTGCCAGCAGTTCGGCGGGGGGGCCTTTTGGGGCGCAGTATTTT
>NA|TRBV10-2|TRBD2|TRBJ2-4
CASPPGSGACAKNIQYF
TGCGCCAGCCCCCCGGGGAGCGGGGCCTGCGCCAAAAACATTCAGTACTTC
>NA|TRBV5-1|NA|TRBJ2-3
CASSRLSTDTQYF
TGCGCCAGCAGCCGACTAAGTACAGATACGCAGTATTTT
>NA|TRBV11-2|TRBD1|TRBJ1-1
CASSLVLPVRDRGQPAFF
TGTGCCAGCAGCTTAGTACTTCCCGTCCGGGACAGGGGCCAACCGGCTTTCTTT